The 21 T cell receptor beta chains below were found in one sample sequenced in a study of blood T cell repertoires in COVID-19. Repertoires were generated with immunoSEQ multiplex PCR, while TCRdb's copy carries only in-frame clones and drops some. The profile covers 150,000 or so clones, with over 80% appearing a single time and approximately 4.6% taken by the ten largest. Material for sequencing was peripheral blood. Receptors originate from a woman aged 50 to 65 with acute or convalescent COVID-19.

The chain is built from TRBV19 and TRBJ1-2, with a tentative D call TRBD1 (6 bases). This CDR3 is 16 amino acids long. CDR1 LNHDA and CDR2 SQIVND come from the germline V gene (reference sequence). Trimming stripped 7 bases from V and 2 bases from J, with 20 bases between. The DNA of the CDR3 is TGTGCCAGTAAGGGCTGGATGGGGGGGCCCAACTATGGCTACACCTTC. It codes for CASKGWMGGPNYGYTF.

This chain uses TRBV19 with TRBJ2-5; 7 bases map to TRBD2. The junction had 8 bases not matched to a gene; V was cut back by 5 bases and J by 2 bases. In germline, CDR1 is LNHDA, CDR2 SQIVND (reference sequence). CDR3 length: 15 residues. The CDR3 DNA follows: TGTGCCAGTAGTTCCGGGACTATTGATCAAGAGACCCAGTACTTC. Its protein product is CASSSGTIDQETQYF.

The chain recombines TRBV29-1 with TRBJ1-4; D is undetermined. Germline lookup yields CDR1 SQVTM and CDR2 ANQGSEA. The length of the CDR3 is 11 residues. The ends were cut back, 4 bases at V and 10 bases at J, with 10 bases in the middle. CDR3 bases: TGCAGCGTTGGAGTTGGTGTAAAACTGTTTTTT. This gives the protein CSVGVGVKLFF.

About this clone: The junction shows a germline mismatch at one end, possibly a read error. The chain recombines TRBV13 with TRBJ2-1; TRBD2 matches 7 bases. Germline CDR1 PRHDT, CDR2 FYEKMQ (reference sequence). The CDR3 is made up of 15 amino acids. The CDR3 spells CASSLGTGGLREQFF. The CDR3 DNA is TGTGCCAGCAGTTTAGGGACGGGGGGACTGCGGGAGCAGTTCTTC.

The chain combines TRBV6-5 with TRBJ2-1; D is perhaps TRBD2 (5 bases). There are 15 residues in the CDR3. V lost 4 bases and J 0 bases, leaving 10 bases between the germline ends. Germline V gives CDR1 MNHEY, CDR2 SVGAGI. DNA for the CDR3: TGTGCCAGCAGTTCACCTAGCATCTCCTACAATGAGCAGTTCTTC. Protein product: CASSSPSISYNEQFF.

The V and J genes are TRBV30 and TRBJ1-3; D gene uncertain. V lost 4 bases, J lost 0 bases, and 13 bases lay in between. The germline gives CDR1 GTSNPN, CDR2 SVGIG (reference sequence). The CDR3 sequence is 15 residues long. CDR3 region: CAWTPQLSSGNTIYF. Here the CDR3 DNA reads TGTGCCTGGACACCTCAACTGAGCTCTGGAAACACCATATATTTT. Full variable domain (rest looked up from reference TRBV30 and TRBJ1-3): SQTIHQWPATLVQPVGSPLSLECTVEGTSNPNLYWYRQAAGRGLQLLFYSVGIGQISSEVPQNLSASRPQDRQFILSSKKLLLSDSGFYLCAWTPQLSSGNTIYFGEGSWLTVV.

V and J are TRBV6-5 and TRBJ1-1; D not certain. Germline V gene sequence: CDR1 MNHEY, CDR2 SVGAGI. The CDR3 totals 13 residues. Deletions cut 3 bases from V and 1 base from J, with 6 bases between. CDR3 DNA: TGTGCCAGCAGTTATCATTCGAACACTGAAGCTTTCTTT. Its protein product is CASSYHSNTEAFF.

The CDR3: CATRTSGREGTDTQYF. The CDR3 bases are TGTGCCACGCGGACTAGCGGGAGGGAGGGGACAGATACGCAGTATTTT. This chain connects TRBV15 to TRBJ2-3; 15 bases align to TRBD2. Germline lookup yields CDR1 LNHNV and CDR2 YYDKDF (reference sequence). J gave up 3 bases and V 9 bases, and 7 bases lay outside the gene matches. The CDR3 loop spans 16 amino acids.

The rearrangement joins TRBV6-5 to TRBJ1-4; TRBD1 might be the D (6 bases). The V end lost 6 bases, the J end lost 10 bases, and 21 bases lay between the germline ends. Germline assignment: CDR1 MNHEY and CDR2 SVGAGI. CDR3 length equals 15 residues. The CDR3 DNA sequence: TGTGCCAGCAGCAGCGGGACACCCGGGGTCGGAAAACTGTTTTTT. It translates to CASSSGTPGVGKLFF.

V usage is TRBV6-5 and J usage is TRBJ2-7; D is undetermined. The CDR3 runs to 14 residues. The germline V and J ends were trimmed by 6 bases and 3 bases, with 15 bases remaining between them. The germline gives CDR1 MNHEY, CDR2 SVGAGI. CDR3: CASRARGPNYEQYF. The CDR3 DNA reads TGTGCCAGCAGGGCACGAGGCCCAAACTACGAGCAGTACTTC.

J is TRBJ2-5 and V is TRBV2; 7 bases fit TRBD2. J was trimmed by 1 base and V by 5 bases; bases with no gene match: 7. CDR1 and CDR2 (germline): SNHLY, FYNNEI. This CDR3 is 15 amino acids long. CDR3 region: CASSSNSGPQETQYF. CDR3 coding DNA: TGTGCCAGCAGTTCGAATAGCGGGCCCCAAGAGACCCAGTACTTC. Complete variable domain (other parts from reference TRBV2 and TRBJ2-5): EPEVTQTPSHQVTQMGQEVILRCVPISNHLYFYWYRQILGQKVEFLVSFYNNEISEKSEIFDDQFSVERPDGSNFTLKIRSTKLEDSAMYFCASSSNSGPQETQYFGPGTRLLVL.

The chain is built from TRBV19 and TRBJ1-1, with 7 bases that match TRBD1. The CDR3 is made up of 14 amino acids. Trimming at V came to 3 bases and at J to 3 bases, leaving 4 bases not matched to a gene. Germline loops: CDR1 LNHDA, CDR2 SQIVND (reference sequence). CDR3 bases: TGTGCCAGTAGTATGGGCAGGGGGGACACTGAAGCTTTCTTT. This gives the protein CASSMGRGDTEAFF.

J is TRBJ2-7 and V is TRBV6-5, with 9 bases fitting TRBD1. Germline V gene lookup returns CDR1 MNHEY and CDR2 SVGAGI. The length of the CDR3 is 15 residues. The trim removed 5 bases at V and 1 base at J, leaving 6 bases unmatched. The CDR3 sequence: CASSPGTGISYEQYF. The CDR3 bases are TGTGCCAGCAGTCCCGGGACAGGGATTTCCTACGAGCAGTACTTC.

V usage is TRBV3-1 (or the pseudogene TRBV3-2) and J usage is TRBJ1-2, with TRBD1 matching over 8 bases. J gave up 6 bases and V 0 bases, and 6 bases lay outside the gene matches. CDR3 size: 15 residues. The V gene's germline CDR1 is LGHDT and CDR2 YNNKEL (reference sequence). CDR3 nucleotide sequence: TGTGCCAGCAGCCAAGATCAGGACAGGGCAGATGGCTACACCTTC. This encodes CASSQDQDRADGYTF.

This rearrangement joins TRBV7-3 to TRBJ2-5; D is undetermined. V was clipped by 4 bases and J by 3 bases, with 9 bases between them. CDR1 and CDR2 from the germline V gene are SGHTA and FQGTGA. This CDR3 region has 13 residues. CDR3 nucleotide sequence: TGTGCCAGCAGCTCGACATTTAAAGAGACCCAGTACTTC. It encodes CASSSTFKETQYF.

The chain recombines TRBV28 with TRBJ2-3; a possible D gene is TRBD1 (5 bases). CDR3 length equals 17 residues. Germline CDR1 is MDHEN and CDR2 is SYDVKM. V was pared by 6 bases and J by 2 bases, with 21 bases between. The CDR3 DNA reads as TGTGCCAGCAGCCCCCGGTTAATCGCAGGGCCCACAGATACGCAGTATTTT. It encodes CASSPRLIAGPTDTQYF.

The CDR3, as DNA: TGTGCCAGTAAGGACTCACCCAGATACAATGAGCAGTTCTTC. Amino acid sequence: CASKDSPRYNEQFF. This chain uses TRBV19 with TRBJ2-1; perhaps TRBD2 as D (5 bases). This CDR3 is 14 amino acids long. CDR1 and CDR2 (germline): LNHDA, SQIVND (reference sequence). V was trimmed by 7 bases and J by 4 bases, leaving 14 bases between them.

The chain couples TRBV11-2 to TRBJ2-7; D might be TRBD2 (6 bases). Germline V CDR1 and CDR2: SGHAT, FQNNGV. There are 14 residues in the CDR3. Trimming removed 3 bases from V and 5 bases from J, with 14 bases in between. The CDR3 DNA is TGTGCCAGCAGCTTTAGCGGATGGGGCCACGAGCAGTACTTC. The encoded protein is CASSFSGWGHEQYF.

V is TRBV28 and J is TRBJ1-2; maybe TRBD1 (5 bases). The CDR3 sequence is 13 residues long. Looked up from germline, CDR1 is MDHEN and CDR2 is SYDVKM. The V gene lost 2 bases and the J gene lost 4 bases, with 8 bases spanning the gap. The CDR3 nucleotides are TGTGCCAGCAGTTTACGCGACAGCTATGGCTACACCTTC. Its translation is CASSLRDSYGYTF.

The chain joins TRBV5-4 to TRBJ2-5; 9 bases map to TRBD1. The CDR3 spans 14 residues. Germline V CDR1 and CDR2: SGHNT, YYREEE (reference sequence). V dropped 3 bases and J dropped 5; count of bases not matched to a gene: 5. This chain's CDR3 is CASSSGQGRETQYF. The DNA for the CDR3 is TGTGCCAGCAGCTCTGGACAGGGGAGGGAGACCCAGTACTTC.

This chain uses TRBV19 with TRBJ1-4; 8 nucleotides agree with TRBD1. CDR1 is LNHDA, CDR2 SQIVND, per germline (reference sequence). J gave up 1 base and V 3 bases, and 1 base lay outside the gene matches. This CDR3 has 15 amino acids. CDR3 DNA sequence: TGTGCCAGTAGTATTGGGACAGGAACTAATGAAAAACTGTTTTTT. This translates into CASSIGTGTNEKLFF.